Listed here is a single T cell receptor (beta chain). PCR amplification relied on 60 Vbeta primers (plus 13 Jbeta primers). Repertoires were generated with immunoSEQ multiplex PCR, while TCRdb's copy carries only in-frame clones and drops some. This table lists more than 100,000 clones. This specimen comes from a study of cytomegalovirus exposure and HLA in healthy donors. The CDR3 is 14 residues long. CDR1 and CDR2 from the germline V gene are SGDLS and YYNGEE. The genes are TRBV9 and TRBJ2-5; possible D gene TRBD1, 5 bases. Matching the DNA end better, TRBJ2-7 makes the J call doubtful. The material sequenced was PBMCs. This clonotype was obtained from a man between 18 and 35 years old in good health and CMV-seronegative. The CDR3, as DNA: TGTGCCAGCAGCGTAGAAGACAGCCCCTACGAGCAGTACTTC. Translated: CASSVEDSPYEQYF.